This T cell receptor (beta chain) was identified in a study of blood T cell repertoires in COVID-19. In the study overall: Both acute and convalescent COVID-19 samples were obtained from the United States, Italy and Spain. From T cells, B-cell-depleted T cells, or PBMCs came the material, which was cDNA or gDNA.

The V and J ends lost 0 bases and 5 bases, in that order; junction bases with no gene match: 6. This CDR3 has 17 residues. Germline V gene sequence: CDR1 LGHNA, CDR2 YNFKEQ. Per the original data handling: Cell counts per sample came from amplifying reference gene primers. Sequencing used immunoSEQ multiplex PCR; TCRdb keeps in-frame clones, though not all of them. V and J calls plus clone size are reproduced from that table; the DNA served to infer D and trimming. The sample lists 390,000 or so clones, 86% occurring once. Material for sequencing was peripheral blood. The rearrangement joins TRBV4-2 to TRBJ2-3; 12 bases align to TRBD2. This TCR came from a woman in her 30s with active or convalescent COVID-19. The CDR3 loop reads CASSQEMTSGRLDTQYF. The CDR3 DNA is TGTGCCAGCAGCCAAGAGATGACTAGCGGGAGATTAGATACGCAGTATTTT.